This TCR beta chain is from a study of shared clonotypes between healthy human individuals. TCRdb's copy holds only in-frame clones and misses some; the assay was immunoSEQ multiplex PCR. This sample has 600,000 to 750,000 clones; less than 80% occur once, and the top ten carry 1.8%. The study's findings and limits: Across subsets, estimated richness was generally greater for naive than for memory populations.

Worth noting for this clone: Its antigen is unidentified.

This CDR3 is built from 15 residues. Germline V CDR1 and CDR2: SGHRS, YFSETQ. Trimming took 1 base from V and 0 from J, leaving 8 bases between them. The TCR comes from a woman in her 30s in good health. The V gene is TRBV5-1, the J gene TRBJ1-5; weak D call: TRBD1 (5 bases). Sequences were obtained from memory CD4+ T cells sorted from blood. Specified subset: CD45RA-negative fraction. The CDR3: CASSLQGDSNQPQHF. CDR3 DNA: TGCGCCAGCAGCTTGCAAGGGGATAGCAATCAGCCCCAGCATTTT.